This T cell receptor beta chain was sequenced for a study of T cell changes during pregnancy in multiple sclerosis. Generated by immunoSEQ multiplex PCR, the TCRdb table keeps only in-frame clones and is missing some. Of over 75,000 clones listed, over 80% are singletons. This clone was detected only once. CDR3 length equals 13 residues. Germline V gene data show CDR1 as MDHEN and CDR2 as SYDVKM. Trimming took off 5 bases at V and 3 bases at J, with 10 bases between the two ends. This TCR derives from a female donor with multiple sclerosis, enrolled in a pregnancy study. Sequences were derived from peripheral blood, sampled in the first trimester of pregnancy. The rearrangement joins TRBV28 to TRBJ1-1; D remains unclear. The DNA of the CDR3 is TGTGCCAGCAGTCCCCCCCCGTACACTGAAGCTTTCTTT. Residues: CASSPPPYTEAFF. Variable domain in full (rest from reference TRBV28 and TRBJ1-1): DVKVTQSSRYLVKRTGEKVFLECVQDMDHENMFWYRQDPGLGLRLIYFSYDVKMKEKGDIPEGYSVSREKKERFSLILESASTNQTSMYLCASSPPPYTEAFFGQGTRLTVV.